The 6 T cell receptor beta chains given below trace back to one sample, sequenced in a study of T-cell memory formation after mild COVID-19. TCRdb re-called the 5' RACE reads through MiXCR, storing one row per CDR3 protein. The sample comprises some 300,000 distinct CDR3 sequences, 19% of which are singletons, and over 20% rests with the top ten. Input material: PBMCs or a T cell subset sorted from them (not recorded which). Receptors originate from a man between 18 and 29 years old who had mild COVID-19 (a few samples of this study predate the infection). Cell type and time point are not known.

This clonotype has more than one count but fewer than ten. V is TRBV20-1 and J is TRBJ2-1; D might be TRBD1 (6 bases). The CDR3 sequence is 13 residues long. Germline V gives CDR1 DFQATT, CDR2 SNEGSKA (reference sequence). V gave up 6 bases and J gave up 5 bases, with 14 bases separating them. CDR3 DNA sequence: TGCAGTGCCCCAGACAGGCGCCACAATGAGCAGTTCTTC. This gives the protein CSAPDRRHNEQFF.

This clonotype was seen only a few times. DNA of the CDR3: TGCAGTGCTCTCCACGGACAGGATAAAGCGCAGTATTTT. Translation gives CSALHGQDKAQYF. J is TRBJ2-3 and V is TRBV20-1; 7 bases are shared with TRBD1. The ends lost 5 bases at V and 10 bases at J; junction bases unmatched: 12. Germline V gene lookup returns CDR1 DFQATT and CDR2 SNEGSKA (reference sequence). The CDR3 length is 13 residues.

This clonotype was found a few times. J is TRBJ2-5 and V is TRBV5-1; D unresolved. Germline values: CDR1 SGHRS, CDR2 YFSETQ. The V end lost 5 bases, the J end lost 1 base, and 9 bases lay between the germline ends. This CDR3 contains 13 residues. The chain's CDR3 is CASSNRIQETQYF. The DNA for the CDR3 is TGCGCCAGCAGTAACCGGATCCAAGAGACCCAGTACTTC.

This clonotype was counted between two and nine times. The gene calls are TRBV5-4 and TRBJ1-1; D not resolved. The germline CDR1 and CDR2 sequences are SGHNT and YYREEE (reference sequence). With 1 base removed from V and 5 bases from J, the gap between germline ends came to 12 bases. This CDR3 contains 14 residues. Here the CDR3 DNA reads TGTGCCAGCAGCTTGTCACTGCCCCCAACTGAAGCTTTCTTT. Translated: CASSLSLPPTEAFF.

This chain joins TRBV5-1 and TRBJ2-6; unclear D gene. Trimming took 0 bases from V and 0 from J, leaving 7 bases between them. This CDR3 region has 16 residues. Germline values: CDR1 SGHRS, CDR2 YFSETQ. Here the CDR3 reads CASSLASSSGANVLTF. The CDR3 DNA reads TGCGCCAGCAGCTTGGCGAGCAGCTCTGGGGCCAACGTCCTGACTTTC.

This clonotype was observed a handful of times. The chain employs TRBV7-9 and TRBJ2-7; the D gene is possibly TRBD1 (6 bases). CDR1 is SEHNR, CDR2 FQNEAQ, per germline (reference sequence). This CDR3 has 13 amino acids. Trimming removed 4 bases at V and 1 base at J, with 8 bases between. The CDR3 sequence is CASSSDSSYEQYF. CDR3 DNA: TGTGCCAGCAGCTCGGACAGTTCCTACGAGCAGTACTTC.